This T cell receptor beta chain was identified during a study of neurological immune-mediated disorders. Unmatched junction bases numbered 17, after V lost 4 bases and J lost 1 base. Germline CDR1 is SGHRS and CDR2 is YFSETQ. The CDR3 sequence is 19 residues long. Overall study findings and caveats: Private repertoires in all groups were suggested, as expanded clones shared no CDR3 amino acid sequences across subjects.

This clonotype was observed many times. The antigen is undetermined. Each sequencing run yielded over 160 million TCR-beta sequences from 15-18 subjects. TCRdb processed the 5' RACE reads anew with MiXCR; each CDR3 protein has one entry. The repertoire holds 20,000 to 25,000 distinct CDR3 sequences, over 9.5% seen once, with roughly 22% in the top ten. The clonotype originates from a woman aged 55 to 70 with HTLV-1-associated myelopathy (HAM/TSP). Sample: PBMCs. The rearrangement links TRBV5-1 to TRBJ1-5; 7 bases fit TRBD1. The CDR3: CASSQRETGSIKSNQPQHF. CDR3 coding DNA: TGCGCCAGCAGCCAACGTGAGACAGGGTCAATTAAGAGCAATCAGCCCCAGCATTTT.